This is a list of T cell receptor beta chains from one sample in a study of PD-1 blockade in classical Hodgkin lymphoma. Clones were read by immunoSEQ multiplex PCR, and TCRdb kept only the in-frame ones, dropping some. Of about 44,000 clones listed, 66% are singletons. The input for sequencing was peripheral blood mononuclear cells (PBMCs), taken before the fourth cycle of nivolumab. These receptor sequences come from a human donor with classical Hodgkin lymphoma. Both conserved end residues are part of each CDR3.

j_call v_call cdr3_aa
TRBJ1-1 TRBV28 CASSLRAGRGTEAFF
TRBJ1-2 TRBV6-1 CASSDWDSGGYTF
TRBJ1-1 TRBV5-4 CASSQQGAGAFF
TRBJ2-7 TRBV7-6 CASSRSGQGGLYEQYF
TRBJ1-2 TRBV9 CASSKRSGTGIGANYGYTF
TRBJ1-1 TRBV5-1 CASRSGTPNTEAFF
TRBJ2-5 TRBV4-2 CASSHDKEETQYF
TRBJ1-1 TRBV30 CAWSPGTARAEAFF
TRBJ1-1 TRBV28 CASIDRSGTEAFF
TRBJ1-2 TRBV15 CATSREGGRLEGYTF
TRBJ1-2 TRBV30 CAWTGNYGYTF
TRBJ2-7 TRBV9 CASSTPEGDRGYEQYF
TRBJ2-7 TRBV30 CAWSPRRSEQYF
TRBJ2-6 TRBV14 CASSQEIRHTSGANVLTF
TRBJ1-2 TRBV29-1 CSVGVRQGAGYTF
TRBJ1-3 TRBV5-1 CASSPGQAGGNTIYF
TRBJ2-3 TRBV10-2 CASSVSGRATDTQYF
TRBJ2-1 TRBV5-1 CASSWNIGRQVYNEQFF
TRBJ1-2 TRBV9 CASSVAAGYGYTF
TRBJ2-1 TRBV4-1 CASSQDKQYNEQFF
TRBJ2-5 TRBV4-1 CASSQGGPGQGTTAQYF
TRBJ2-5 TRBV6-5 CALGAEGGETQYF